This T cell receptor (beta chain) was obtained from a study of T-cell memory formation after mild COVID-19. As concerns this clonotype: No antigen is known for it.

Notes on the study in general: Day 15 to 85 contracting clones showed balanced CD4/CD8; later expanders leaned CD4+. Mainly CM and EM harbored the contracting CD4+ clones; mainly EMRA harbored the CD8+ ones.

CDR3 size: 16 residues. V was pared by 0 bases and J by 4 bases, with 15 bases between. Per germline, CDR1 SGHRS and CDR2 YFSETQ. The 5'RACE method, run with constant-segment primers, produced TCR alpha and TCR beta cDNA libraries (carrying sample barcodes and UMIs). TCRdb reanalysed the 5' RACE reads using MiXCR and keeps one entry per CDR3 protein. Counted here are 84,000 or so distinct CDR3 sequences, approximately 15% occurring once; the ten biggest clones make up about 31%. The sample was PBMCs or a T cell subset sorted from them (not recorded which). The source of this sequence is an adult woman who had mild COVID-19 (a few samples of this study predate the infection). Cell type and time point are not known. This rearrangement joins TRBV5-1 to TRBJ2-3, with D possibly being TRBD2 (6 bases). The CDR3 is CASSLGDWTFPDTQYF. For the CDR3, the DNA is TGCGCCAGCAGCTTGGGGGACTGGACGTTTCCAGATACGCAGTATTTT.